This is a list of T cell receptor beta chains from one sample in a study of T-cell reconstitution after alpha-beta-depleted transplantation in children. TCRdb independently ran MiXCR on the PCR reads; one entry per CDR3 protein. Here the sample spans around 270,000 distinct CDR3 sequences, around a tenth being singletons. The material was PBMCs, obtained before TCRalphabeta/CD19-depleted stem cell transplant. Receptors were obtained from a boy in the first two years of life with acute myeloid leukemia, due to receive a stem cell transplant. CDR3s include the opening cysteine and the closing phenylalanine or tryptophan. A D gene is named only where the DNA matches it firmly. Clone sizes are given selectively: once, few, many, or a class where the clone is expanded.

j_call | clone_size | d_call | v_call | cdr3_nt | cdr3_aa
TRBJ2-7 | . | TRBD2 | TRBV3-1 | TGTGCCAGCTGCCTAGGGACTAGCGGGAGGGTTCAGACCTACGAGCAGTACTTC | CASCLGTSGRVQTYEQYF
TRBJ2-5 | many | . | TRBV20-1 | TGCAGTGCTAGAGATGAGGGGGGGTACCAAGAGACCCAGTACTTC | CSARDEGGYQETQYF
TRBJ2-1 | many | TRBD2 | TRBV7-2 | TGTGCCAGCAGTTCCCTAGCGGGAGAGCGCCTGTTCTTC | CASSSLAGERLFF
TRBJ1-5 | few | TRBD1 | TRBV5-5 | TGTGCCAGCAGCGCCACGGGACAGATAAATCAGCCCCAGCATTTT | CASSATGQINQPQHF
TRBJ2-2 | . | . | TRBV2 | TGTGCCAGCAGAGACAGTAGGCACACCGGGGAGCTGTTTTTT | CASRDSRHTGELFF
TRBJ1-2 | many | TRBD1 | TRBV4-3 | TGCGCCAGCAGCCAAGATCGGGACAGGGTTTATGGCTACACCTTC | CASSQDRDRVYGYTF
TRBJ1-6 | many | . | TRBV20-1 | TGCAGTGCTAGAGGCATCGGGCTAGTTCCCCTCCACTTT | CSARGIGLVPLHF
TRBJ2-5 | many | . | TRBV10-3 | TGTGCCATCAGTGCCCGGGGCGATTTAGAGACCCAGTACTTC | CAISARGDLETQYF
TRBJ2-5 | few | . | TRBV5-1 | TGCGCCAGCAGCCCCTTCGGCGGGGAGACCCAGTACTTC | CASSPFGGETQYF
TRBJ2-1 | many | . | TRBV12-3/TRBV12-4 | TGTGCCAGCGGTGGGCTATATGAGCAGTTCTTC | CASGGLYEQFF
TRBJ2-2 | . | TRBD1 | TRBV30 | TGTGCCCGGGACAGGTCTACGAACACCGGGGAGCTGTTTTTT | CARDRSTNTGELFF
TRBJ2-7 | few | . | TRBV14 | TGTGCCAGCAGCCAAGAGGGTCGGACCCACGAGCAGTACTTC | CASSQEGRTHEQYF
TRBJ2-1 | few | . | TRBV7-8 | TGTGCCAGCAGCTACACAGAGAACCACAATGAGCAGTTCTTC | CASSYTENHNEQFF
TRBJ2-1 | many | . | TRBV5-1 | TGCGCCAGCAGCTTGACTGGGGCAGGGACCTACAATGAGCAGTTCTTC | CASSLTGAGTYNEQFF
TRBJ1-5 | many | . | TRBV7-2 | TGTGCCAGCAGCGTGAATAGCAATCAGCCCCAGCATTTT | CASSVNSNQPQHF
TRBJ1-2 | many | . | TRBV5-1 | TGCGCCAGCAGCTTGGATGCTGCAGGGGCGGACTATGGCTACACCTTC | CASSLDAAGADYGYTF
TRBJ2-1 | many | . | TRBV5-1 | TGCGCCAGCAGTGGCTTCGGGTTAAATGAGCAGTTCTTC | CASSGFGLNEQFF
TRBJ2-1 | many | TRBD1 | TRBV29-1 | TGCAGCGTGGGACAGCGCCTACTTTACAATGAGCAGTTCTTC | CSVGQRLLYNEQFF
TRBJ2-2 | many | . | TRBV12-3/TRBV12-4 | TGTGCCAGCAGCCTTATGGGGGCGCGGGGGAACACCGGGGAGCTGTTTTTT | CASSLMGARGNTGELFF
TRBJ2-5 | many | . | TRBV11-3 | TGTGCCAGCAGCTCGATTGGACTCAAAGAGACCCAGTACTTC | CASSSIGLKETQYF
TRBJ2-5 | . | . | TRBV3-1 | TGTGCCAGCAGCCAGGGGGGCTCTAGCGGGACCCAGTACTTC | CASSQGGSSGTQYF
TRBJ2-1 | many | . | TRBV9 | TGTGCCAGCAGCGTATGGGACACGGGCTACAATGAGCAGTTCTTC | CASSVWDTGYNEQFF
TRBJ2-5 | few | . | TRBV27 | TGTGCCAGCAGTTTAGGCAGGTGGGGCCAAGAGACCCAGTACTTC | CASSLGRWGQETQYF
TRBJ2-7 | many | TRBD1 | TRBV27 | TGTGCCAGCAGTCCCGACAGGGTCGTCTCCTACGAGCAGTACTTC | CASSPDRVVSYEQYF
TRBJ1-5 | many | . | TRBV7-8 | TGTGCCAGCAGCTTAAACGCAGTATCAAATCAGCCCCAGCATTTT | CASSLNAVSNQPQHF
TRBJ2-1 | . | . | TRBV11-1 | TGTGCCAGCAGCGGGGGCCCCCTCAATGAGCAGTTCTTC | CASSGGPLNEQFF
TRBJ2-7 | many | . | TRBV6-2/TRBV6-3 | TGTGCCAGCAGTTATCAGCCCTACGAGCAGTACTTC | CASSYQPYEQYF
TRBJ2-1 | many | . | TRBV6-5 | TGTGCCAGCAGTTACTCGTCTAGCGCGAATGAGCAGTTCTTC | CASSYSSSANEQFF
TRBJ1-1 | few | . | TRBV29-1 | TGCAGCGTTGTACCCCTCCGGGACAAGAACACTGAAGCTTTCTTT | CSVVPLRDKNTEAFF
TRBJ2-5 | many | TRBD2 | TRBV10-2 | TGCGCCAGCAGCGGAGCGGGGGGACAAGAGACCCAGTACTTC | CASSGAGGQETQYF
TRBJ2-1 | . | TRBD2 | TRBV30 | TGTGCCTGGAGTGGCGGGAGCTCCTACAATGAGCAGTTCTTC | CAWSGGSSYNEQFF
TRBJ2-1 | few | TRBD2 | TRBV7-2 | TGTGCCAGCAGCTTCTCCAGGAGCGGGAGTAAGAATGAGCAGTTCTTC | CASSFSRSGSKNEQFF
TRBJ2-7 | many | . | TRBV29-1 | TGCAGCGTTGGAGGGGTCCCCTACGAGCAGTACTTC | CSVGGVPYEQYF
TRBJ2-1 | . | . | TRBV3-1 | TGTGCCAGCAGCCAAGTTCAACCCTCCTACAATGAGCAGTTCTTC | CASSQVQPSYNEQFF
TRBJ1-5 | . | TRBD1 | TRBV29-1 | TGCAGCGTTGTGGAGGGGGCAATAGGGAATAGCAATCAGCCCCAGCATTTT | CSVVEGAIGNSNQPQHF
TRBJ2-7 | few | TRBD1 | TRBV6-5 | TGTGCCAGCAGTTACGCCTTTTTCCCGGGACAGGGCGAGCAGTACTTC | CASSYAFFPGQGEQYF
TRBJ2-5 | few | . | TRBV4-1 | TGCGCCAGCAGCCAAGATACTAGGAATATGGAGACCCAGTACTTC | CASSQDTRNMETQYF
TRBJ2-1 | . | TRBD2 | TRBV12-3/TRBV12-4 | TGTGCCAGCAGTGCTAGCGGCAATGAGCAGTTCTTC | CASSASGNEQFF
TRBJ2-5 | many | TRBD1 | TRBV11-1 | TGTGCCAGCAGCTTATCGCGTACAGGGGCTACACCACGGGAGACCCAGTACTTC | CASSLSRTGATPRETQYF
TRBJ1-2 | many | TRBD1 | TRBV7-9 | TGTGCCAGCAGCGCCCACAGGGGTAACTATGGCTACACCTTC | CASSAHRGNYGYTF